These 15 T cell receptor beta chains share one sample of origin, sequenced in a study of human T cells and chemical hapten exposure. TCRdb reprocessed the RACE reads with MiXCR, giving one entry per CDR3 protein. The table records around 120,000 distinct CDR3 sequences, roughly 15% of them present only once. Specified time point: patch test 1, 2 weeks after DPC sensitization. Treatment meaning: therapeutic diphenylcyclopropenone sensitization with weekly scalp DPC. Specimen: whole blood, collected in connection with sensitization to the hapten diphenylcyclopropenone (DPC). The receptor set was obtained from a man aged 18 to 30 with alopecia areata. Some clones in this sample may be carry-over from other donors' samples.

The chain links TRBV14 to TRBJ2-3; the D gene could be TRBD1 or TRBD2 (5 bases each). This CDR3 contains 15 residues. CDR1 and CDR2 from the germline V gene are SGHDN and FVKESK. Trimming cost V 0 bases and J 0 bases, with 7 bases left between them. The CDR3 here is CASSQDEGSTDTQYF. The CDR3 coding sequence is TGTGCCAGCAGCCAAGATGAGGGGAGCACAGATACGCAGTATTTT.

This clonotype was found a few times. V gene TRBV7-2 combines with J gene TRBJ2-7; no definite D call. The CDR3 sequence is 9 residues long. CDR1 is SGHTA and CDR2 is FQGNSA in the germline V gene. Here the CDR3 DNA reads TGTGCCAGCAGCTCCCACGACCGAGTC. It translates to CASSSHDRV.

The CDR3 region has the DNA TGTGCCACTTCGGTCGGGGGGAACGAGCAGTACGTC. Protein sequence: CATSVGGNEQYV. J is TRBJ2-7 and V is TRBV21-1; the D segment call TRBD1 is taken from the table without a DNA check. TRBV21-1 is designated a pseudogene. The CDR3 is 12 residues long.

As DNA, the CDR3 is TGTGCCAGCAGCTCTGGGGCCGGGCTGGACGAGCAGTACTTC. This translates into CASSSGAGLDEQYF. The rearrangement joins TRBV7-9 to TRBJ2-7; perhaps TRBD1 as D (5 bases). The CDR3 totals 14 residues. Trimming stripped 4 bases from V and 5 bases from J, with 15 bases between. Germline CDR1 is SEHNR and CDR2 is FQNEAQ (reference sequence).

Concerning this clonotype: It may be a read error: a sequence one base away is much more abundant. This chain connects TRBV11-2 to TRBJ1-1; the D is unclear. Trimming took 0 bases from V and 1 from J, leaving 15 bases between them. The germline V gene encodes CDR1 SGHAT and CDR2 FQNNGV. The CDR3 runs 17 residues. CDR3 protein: CASSLDRTLLTNTEAFF. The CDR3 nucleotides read TGTGCCAGCAGCTTAGATCGGACCCTTCTAACGAACACTGAAGCTTTCTTT.

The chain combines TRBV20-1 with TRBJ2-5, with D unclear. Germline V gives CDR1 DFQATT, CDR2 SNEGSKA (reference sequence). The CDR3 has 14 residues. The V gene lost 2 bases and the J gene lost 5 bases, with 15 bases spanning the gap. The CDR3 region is CSARYHGQEETQYF. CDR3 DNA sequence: TGCAGTGCTAGATATCACGGGCAGGAGGAGACCCAGTACTTC.

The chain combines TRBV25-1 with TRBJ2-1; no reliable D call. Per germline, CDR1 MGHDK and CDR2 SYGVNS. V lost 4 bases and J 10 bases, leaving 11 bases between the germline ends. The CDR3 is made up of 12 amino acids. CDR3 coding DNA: TGTGCCAGCAGTGTCGTCACGTCAGAGCAGTTCTTC. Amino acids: CASSVVTSEQFF.

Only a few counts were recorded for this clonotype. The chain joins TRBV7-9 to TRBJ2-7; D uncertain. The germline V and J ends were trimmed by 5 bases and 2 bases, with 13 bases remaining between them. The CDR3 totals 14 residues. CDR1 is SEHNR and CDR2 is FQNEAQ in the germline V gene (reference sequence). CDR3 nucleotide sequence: TGTGCCAGCAGCCCTGACCAAGCAACCTACGAGCAGTACGTC. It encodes CASSPDQATYEQYV.

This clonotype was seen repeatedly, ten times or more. In DNA form, the CDR3 reads TGTGCCAGCAGCCGGGGCAGGTTTAGCAATCAGCCCCAGCATTTT. It translates to CASSRGRFSNQPQHF. The chain employs TRBV7-8 and TRBJ1-5; D perhaps matches TRBD1 (5 bases). The CDR3 contains 15 residues. Germline CDR1 SGHVS, CDR2 FQNEAQ. Trimming shortened V by 5 bases and J by 0 bases, and 11 bases separated the two germline ends.

The DNA for the CDR3 is TGTGCCAGCAGCCAAGACGCAGCCACCATATATTTT. Translated: CASSQDAATIYF. The chain uses TRBV3-1 and TRBJ1-3; the D is unclear. Germline lookup yields CDR1 LGHDT and CDR2 YNNKEL (reference sequence). The CDR3 is made up of 12 amino acids. V was trimmed by 0 bases and J by 9 bases, leaving 6 bases between them. The variable domain in full, completed from reference TRBV3-1 and TRBJ1-3, reads DTAVSQTPKYLVTQMGNDKSIKCEQNLGHDTMYWYKQDSKKFLKIMFSYNNKELIINETVPNRFSPKSPDKAHLNLHINSLELGDSAVYFCASSQDAATIYFGEGSWLTVV.

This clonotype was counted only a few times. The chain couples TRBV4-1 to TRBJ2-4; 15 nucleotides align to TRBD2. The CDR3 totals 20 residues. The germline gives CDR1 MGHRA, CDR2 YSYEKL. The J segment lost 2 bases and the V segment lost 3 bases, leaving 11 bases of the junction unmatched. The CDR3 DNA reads TGCGCCAGCAGCCACCACTCAGGACTAGCGGGGGGGCGAACCAAAAACATTCAGTACTTC. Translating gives CASSHHSGLAGGRTKNIQYF.

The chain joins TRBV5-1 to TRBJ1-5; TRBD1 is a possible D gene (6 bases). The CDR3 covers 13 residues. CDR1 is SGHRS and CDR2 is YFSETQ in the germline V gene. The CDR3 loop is CAGGQARNQPQHF. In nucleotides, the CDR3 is TGCGCTGGGGGGCAGGCAAGAAATCAGCCCCAGCATTTT. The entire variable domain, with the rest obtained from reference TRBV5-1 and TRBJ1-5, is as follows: KAGVTQTPRYLIKTRGQQVTLSCSPISGHRSVSWYQQTPGQGLQFLFEYFSETQRNKGNFPGRFSGRQFSNSRSEMNVSTLELGDSALYLCAGGQARNQPQHFGDGTRLSIL.

DNA for the CDR3: TGTGCCAGCAGCCTACAGGGATTTCACAATGAGCAGTTCTTC. This encodes CASSLQGFHNEQFF. This chain uses TRBV11-2 with TRBJ2-1, with a possible D match to TRBD1 (6 bases). The CDR3 is made up of 14 amino acids. Per germline, CDR1 SGHAT and CDR2 FQNNGV. V was cut by 5 bases and J by 5 bases, with 13 bases left in between.

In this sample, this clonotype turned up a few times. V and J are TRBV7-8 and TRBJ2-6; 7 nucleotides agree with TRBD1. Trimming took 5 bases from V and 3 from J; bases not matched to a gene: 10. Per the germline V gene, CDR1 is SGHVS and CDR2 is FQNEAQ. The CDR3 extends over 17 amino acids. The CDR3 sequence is CASSQDRQKSGANVLTF. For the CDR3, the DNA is TGTGCCAGCAGCCAGGACAGGCAAAAGAGTGGGGCCAACGTCCTGACTTTC.

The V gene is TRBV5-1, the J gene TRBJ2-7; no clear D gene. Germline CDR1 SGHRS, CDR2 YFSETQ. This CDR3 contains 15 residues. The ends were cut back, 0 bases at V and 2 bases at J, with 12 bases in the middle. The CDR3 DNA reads TGCGCCAGCAGCTTGGAGACGGTCAAAGCCTACGAGCAGTACTTC. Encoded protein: CASSLETVKAYEQYF.